This T cell receptor (beta chain) was captured in a study of blood T cell repertoires in COVID-19. This table comes from immunoSEQ multiplex PCR, and its TCRdb copy is limited to in-frame clones, with some not included. The sample has 350,000 or so clones, around 80% seen once. The CDR3 runs 16 residues. V lost 4 bases and J lost 0, with 13 bases in between. Looked up from germline, CDR1 is SGHRS and CDR2 is YFSETQ. Specimen: peripheral blood. The sequence was obtained from a man aged 25-45 years with active or convalescent COVID-19. The chain has TRBV5-1 and TRBJ2-2; D unresolved. CDR3 DNA sequence: TGCGCCAGCAGCCCCCGAAGCGCTTCGAACACCGGGGAGCTGTTTTTT. The encoded protein is CASSPRSASNTGELFF.